This T cell receptor (beta chain) was recorded in a study of shared clonotypes between healthy human individuals. Study results and caveats: Naive subsets tended to show greater estimated richness than memory subsets. With several donors compared, approximately 5% of naive CD4 clonotypes were shared. Generation of non-shared clonotypes was less probable than generation of clonotypes shared by all four donors.

Sequenced by immunoSEQ multiplex PCR; TCRdb stores in-frame clones only, minus some. The sample holds millions of clones, just under 95% seen once. CD8 cells classed as naive were CD45RO-negative and positively selected for CCR7, excluding terminally differentiated effector memory CD45RA+ cells. To note about this clone: Its cognate antigen is unknown. In the same sample, other DNA sequences code for this CDR3.

Germline V gives CDR1 WNHNN, CDR2 SYGVQD (reference sequence). The CDR3 extends over 14 amino acids. Trimming stripped 0 bases from V and 4 bases from J, with 6 bases between. The gene calls are TRBV10-1 and TRBJ2-2; tentative D call: TRBD1 (6 bases). The specimen sequenced was naive CD8+ T cells sorted from blood. This sequence originates from a man aged 18 to 30 in good health. CDR3 bases: TGCGCCAGCAGTGAGTCAGGGGGCACCGGGGAGCTGTTTTTT. This translates into CASSESGGTGELFF.